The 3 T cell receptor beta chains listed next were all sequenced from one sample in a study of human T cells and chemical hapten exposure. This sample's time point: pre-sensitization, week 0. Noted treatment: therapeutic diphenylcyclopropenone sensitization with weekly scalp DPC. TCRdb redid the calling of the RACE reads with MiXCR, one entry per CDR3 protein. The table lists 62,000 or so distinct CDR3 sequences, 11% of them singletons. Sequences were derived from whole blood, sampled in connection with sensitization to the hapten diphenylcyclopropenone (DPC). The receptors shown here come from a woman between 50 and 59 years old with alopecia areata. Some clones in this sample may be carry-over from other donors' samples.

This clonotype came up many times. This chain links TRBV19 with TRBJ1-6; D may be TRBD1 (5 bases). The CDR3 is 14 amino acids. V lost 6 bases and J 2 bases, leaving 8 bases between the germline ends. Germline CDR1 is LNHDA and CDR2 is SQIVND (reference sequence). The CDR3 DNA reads TGTGCCAGTAGCCGGGACCCCTATAATTCACCCCTCCACTTT. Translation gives CASSRDPYNSPLHF.

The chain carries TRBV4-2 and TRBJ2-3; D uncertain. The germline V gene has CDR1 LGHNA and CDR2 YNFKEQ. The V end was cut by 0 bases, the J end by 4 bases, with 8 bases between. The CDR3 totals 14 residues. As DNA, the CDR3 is TGTGCCAGCAGCCAAGAGAGAGGCGCAGATACGCAGTATTTT. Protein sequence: CASSQERGADTQYF.

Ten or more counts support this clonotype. In DNA, the CDR3 is TGTGCCAGCAGCTTAATTGGCGTTACCGGGGAGCTGTTTTTT. Amino acid sequence: CASSLIGVTGELFF. This chain links TRBV11-2 with TRBJ2-2; D is unclear. V was shortened by 2 bases and J by 5 bases, with 9 bases between the two germline ends. Germline-derived CDR1 and CDR2 are SGHAT and FQNNGV. The CDR3 runs 14 residues.